The 29 T cell receptor beta chains below come from one sample, sequenced in a study of blood T cell repertoires in COVID-19. The table came from immunoSEQ multiplex PCR; TCRdb's copy has only in-frame clones and leaves some out. Of 300,000 to 350,000 clones in the sample, roughly 85% were seen once. The sequencing input was PBMCs or T cells enriched from blood (not recorded which). These receptors were collected from a man aged 30-40 years who had recovered from COVID-19.

This chain connects TRBV25-1 to TRBJ1-4, with no clear D. V was cut by 3 bases and J by 2 bases, with 7 bases left in between. The V gene's germline CDR1 is MGHDK and CDR2 SYGVNS. CDR3 length: 14 residues. In DNA, the CDR3 is TGTGCCAGCAGTGACCCAGTGACTAATGAAAAACTGTTTTTT. Protein sequence: CASSDPVTNEKLFF.

V usage is TRBV15 and J usage is TRBJ1-1; 11 positions agree with TRBD1. J gave up 7 bases and V 4 bases, and 5 bases lay outside the gene matches. The germline CDR1 and CDR2 sequences are LNHNV and YYDKDF (reference sequence). This CDR3 has 14 residues. CDR3 in DNA: TGTGCCACCAGCATAGGACAGGGGGCTAGTGAAGCTTTCTTT. Its protein product is CATSIGQGASEAFF.

The rearrangement links TRBV13 to TRBJ2-3, with 7 bases aligning to TRBD2. There are 17 residues in the CDR3. Germline V gene data show CDR1 as PRHDT and CDR2 as FYEKMQ (reference sequence). J gave up 4 bases and V 3 bases, and 13 bases lay outside the gene matches. The CDR3 DNA is TGTGCCAGCAGCTTTAGGCCCAGCGGGGTGATTTCAGATACGCAGTATTTT. Translating it yields CASSFRPSGVISDTQYF.

In DNA form, the CDR3 reads TGTGCCAGCAGCCCGAGGACGGATTCCGGGACTGTCAACCAGGAGCAGTACTTC. This sequence encodes CASSPRTDSGTVNQEQYF. The V gene is TRBV7-9, the J gene TRBJ2-7, with D tentatively TRBD2 (6 bases). Germline assignment: CDR1 SEHNR and CDR2 FQNEAQ (reference sequence). V was shortened by 5 bases and J by 7 bases, with 30 bases between the two germline ends. This CDR3 contains 18 residues.

This clone has just a few counts. The rearrangement uses TRBV4-2 and TRBJ1-6, with D tentatively TRBD1 (6 bases). The CDR3 is made up of 15 amino acids. V was cut by 4 bases and J by 9 bases, with 16 bases left in between. Germline V lookup: CDR1 LGHNA, CDR2 YNFKEQ. The CDR3 nucleotides are TGTGCCAGCAGCCCAACTATGGGGGCCGGTTCACCCCTCCACTTT. This codes for CASSPTMGAGSPLHF.

This clone was seen a few times. This chain connects TRBV19 to TRBJ2-1; 11 bases line up with TRBD2. CDR3 length: 17 amino acids. V dropped 3 bases and J dropped 10; count of bases not matched to a gene: 14. The germline CDR1 and CDR2 sequences are LNHDA and SQIVND (reference sequence). This chain's CDR3 is CASSIIAGGPVLLEQFF. DNA of the CDR3: TGTGCCAGTAGTATTATAGCGGGGGGGCCTGTCTTACTCGAGCAGTTCTTC. Combining the CDR3 with reference TRBV19 and TRBJ2-1 gives the whole variable domain DGGITQSPKYLFRKEGQNVTLSCEQNLNHDAMYWYRQDPGQGLRLIYYSQIVNDFQKGDIAEGYSVSREKKESFPLTVTSAQKNPTAFYLCASSIIAGGPVLLEQFFGPGTRLTVL.

The CDR3 nucleotides are TGTGCCTGGAGTGCTCGGACAGGCCTATCTGGGGCCAACGTCCTGACTTTC. This sequence encodes CAWSARTGLSGANVLTF. This chain links TRBV30 with TRBJ2-6; TRBD1 matches at 7 bases. The junction had 7 bases not matched to a gene; V was cut back by 1 base and J by 1 base. The CDR3 length is 17 residues. The germline gives CDR1 GTSNPN, CDR2 SVGIG (reference sequence).

This CDR3 is CASSLRPLLLDRGTGELFF. In DNA form, the CDR3 reads TGTGCCAGCAGTTTACGCCCGTTATTATTGGACAGGGGAACCGGGGAGCTGTTTTTT. The V and J genes are TRBV27 and TRBJ2-2; 9 bases fit TRBD1. CDR3 length: 19 amino acids. V gave up 2 bases and J gave up 5 bases; unmatched junction bases: 15. CDR1 is MNHEY, CDR2 SMNVEV, per germline (reference sequence).

The V and J genes are TRBV29-1 and TRBJ1-5; 8 bases fit TRBD1. Germline V gene data show CDR1 as SQVTM and CDR2 as ANQGSEA. CDR3 length equals 14 residues. The V gene end was trimmed by 4 bases and the J gene end by 4 bases; junction bases not matched to a gene: 6. CDR3 sequence: CSVGGQGENQPQHF. In DNA form, the CDR3 reads TGCAGCGTTGGTGGACAGGGCGAAAATCAGCCCCAGCATTTT.

This rearrangement joins TRBV2 to TRBJ1-2, with unresolved D. Between the trimmed V and J ends, which lost 4 bases and 6 bases, there was a span of 6 bases. This CDR3 region has 11 residues. The germline V gene encodes CDR1 SNHLY and CDR2 FYNNEI. CDR3 sequence: CASSAEDGYTF. CDR3 nucleotide sequence: TGTGCCAGCAGTGCGGAGGATGGCTACACCTTC.

The chain uses TRBV2 and TRBJ1-2; D perhaps matches TRBD1 (5 bases). Germline CDR1 SNHLY, CDR2 FYNNEI. V was shortened by 6 bases and J by 7 bases, with 18 bases between the two germline ends. This CDR3 contains 14 residues. CDR3 region: CASSPGRGLGGYTF. CDR3 nucleotides: TGTGCCAGCAGCCCAGGGAGGGGTCTAGGTGGCTACACCTTC.

The J gene is TRBJ2-3, the V gene TRBV20-1; weak D call: TRBD2 (5 bases). Trimming pared 3 bases from V and 5 bases from J, leaving 6 bases between. Germline-derived CDR1 and CDR2 are DFQATT and SNEGSKA (reference sequence). The CDR3 covers 11 residues. CDR3 DNA sequence: TGCAGTGCTAGTGGAGGAGATACGCAGTATTTT. Translation gives CSASGGDTQYF.

This chain connects TRBV24-1 to TRBJ1-2; 10 positions match TRBD1. The germline gives CDR1 KGHDR, CDR2 SFDVKD. The CDR3 is made up of 16 amino acids. V trimming: 3 bases; J trimming: 3 bases; junction bases outside the gene matches: 6. CDR3 residues: CATSDPRQGAHYGYTF. In DNA form, the CDR3 reads TGTGCCACCAGTGATCCGAGACAGGGGGCGCACTATGGCTACACCTTC.

This clone was observed a handful of times. The rearrangement uses TRBV4-1 and TRBJ2-3; 9 nucleotides agree with TRBD1. V lost 0 bases to trimming and J lost 6 bases; unmatched junction nucleotides: 4. Germline V lookup: CDR1 MGHRA, CDR2 YSYEKL. The CDR3 has 15 residues. The CDR3 DNA is TGCGCCAGCAGCCAAGACCGGGACAGGGAGGATACGCAGTATTTT. It encodes CASSQDRDREDTQYF.

The chain carries TRBV3-1 (or the pseudogene TRBV3-2) and TRBJ2-3; the match to TRBD2 covers 8 bases. Germline CDR1 is LGHDT and CDR2 is YNNKEL (reference sequence). Trimming cost V 5 bases and J 0 bases; bases outside gene matches: 4. The length of the CDR3 is 15 residues. In nucleotides, the CDR3 is TGTGCCAGCAGCATCAGCGGGGGAAGCACAGATACGCAGTATTTT. This gives the protein CASSISGGSTDTQYF.

The chain recombines TRBV12-3 or TRBV12-4 with TRBJ2-3; D gene unclear. The V end lost 5 bases, the J end lost 4 bases, and 10 bases lay between the germline ends. This CDR3 is built from 13 residues. The CDR3 DNA is TGTGCCAGCAGTCAGGTGGGCGCAGATACGCAGTATTTT. Translating it yields CASSQVGADTQYF.

The J gene is TRBJ1-2, the V gene TRBV6-5; D gene uncertain. V was pared by 8 bases and J by 1 base, with 8 bases between. CDR3 length: 12 amino acids. Looked up from germline, CDR1 is MNHEY and CDR2 is SVGAGI. CDR3 bases: TGTGCCAGCGCCGAGGGTAACTATGGCTACACCTTC. Residues: CASAEGNYGYTF.

The chain uses TRBV5-7 and TRBJ2-7; 9 bases map to TRBD1. TRBV5-7 is labeled an ORF, and its function is uncertain. The V segment lost 0 bases and the J segment 2 bases; nucleotides outside the gene matches: 6. The CDR3 sequence is 16 residues long. The CDR3 spells CASSLVSGQGTYEQYF. The CDR3 DNA reads as TGTGCCAGCAGCTTGGTGTCCGGACAGGGGACCTACGAGCAGTACTTC.

This chain uses TRBV19 with TRBJ2-6, with a possible D match to TRBD1 (6 bases). The CDR3 length is 15 residues. Germline assignment: CDR1 LNHDA and CDR2 SQIVND (reference sequence). The V and J ends lost 6 bases and 1 base respectively, with 10 bases between them. CDR3 loop: CASRKQGSGANVLTF. Here the CDR3 DNA reads TGTGCCAGTAGGAAACAGGGATCTGGGGCCAACGTCCTGACTTTC.

The gene calls are TRBV4-2 and TRBJ1-2; a possible D gene is TRBD1 (5 bases). V was cut by 1 base and J by 4 bases, with 7 bases left in between. The CDR3 length is 13 residues. CDR1 and CDR2 from the germline V gene are LGHNA and YNFKEQ. The CDR3 here is CASSQAGGYGYTF. CDR3 nucleotides: TGTGCCAGCAGCCAAGCCGGGGGCTATGGCTACACCTTC.

This clone has only one observation. This chain links TRBV12-3 or TRBV12-4 with TRBJ2-7; no firm D call. The CDR3 is 11 amino acids. V was pared by 1 base and J by 7 bases, with 5 bases between. In DNA form, the CDR3 reads TGTGCCAGCAGTTTAGGCAGGGAGCAGTACTTC. Its translation: CASSLGREQYF.

J is TRBJ2-1 and V is TRBV29-1, with D maybe TRBD1 (5 bases). Looked up from germline, CDR1 is SQVTM and CDR2 is ANQGSEA. Trimming removed 4 bases from V and 3 bases from J, with 10 bases in between. The CDR3 runs 13 residues. CDR3 sequence reads: CSVGGGGYNEQFF. The CDR3 nucleotides are TGCAGCGTTGGGGGCGGCGGCTACAATGAGCAGTTCTTC.

Points on this clone: The DNA is left out, because the CDR3 cannot be placed on it with certainty; the CDR3 is given as TCRdb lists it. This chain connects TRBV2 to TRBJ1-2; TRBD1 is the table's D call and was not checked against the DNA. Both ends counted, the CDR3 spans 14 residues. Germline values: CDR1 SNHLY, CDR2 FYNNEI. The CDR3 sequence is CASSSSPRQLGYTF.

The chain links TRBV4-3 to TRBJ1-1; 8 bases agree with TRBD1. This CDR3 contains 15 residues. Germline trimming cut 3 bases from V and 5 bases from J; bases unmatched to any gene: 8. Per germline, CDR1 LGHNA and CDR2 YSLEER. The CDR3 DNA sequence: TGCGCCAGCAGCCACGAAACAGGGGGACGAACTGAAGCTTTCTTT. Amino acid sequence: CASSHETGGRTEAFF.

For the CDR3, the DNA is TGTGCCAGCTCACCACGACAGGCGCCAAAGGAAAAACTGTTTTTT. Amino acids: CASSPRQAPKEKLFF. The chain has TRBV18 and TRBJ1-4, with D perhaps matching TRBD1 (6 bases). V lost 1 base, J lost 8 bases, and 14 bases lay in between. This CDR3 is 15 amino acids long. Germline CDR1 KGHSH, CDR2 LQKENI.

The rearrangement links TRBV5-5 to TRBJ1-2; D unclear. Trimming removed 0 bases at V and 0 bases at J, with 6 bases between. This CDR3 comprises 14 residues. Germline CDR1 and CDR2: SGHKS and YYEKEE (reference sequence). CDR3 amino acids: CASSLDSTNYGYTF. The CDR3 DNA sequence: TGTGCCAGCAGCTTGGACAGTACTAACTATGGCTACACCTTC.

V and J are TRBV3-1 (or the pseudogene TRBV3-2) and TRBJ2-3; no definite D call. CDR1 is LGHDT and CDR2 is YNNKEL in the germline V gene (reference sequence). This CDR3 region has 14 residues. V lost 8 bases and J lost 0, with 12 bases in between. This CDR3 is CASQGVLSTDTQYF. In nucleotides, the CDR3 is TGTGCCAGCCAAGGAGTACTTAGCACAGATACGCAGTATTTT.

This rearrangement joins TRBV27 to TRBJ1-2; no firm D call. The CDR3 is made up of 13 amino acids. The germline gives CDR1 MNHEY, CDR2 SMNVEV (reference sequence). Trimming cost V 5 bases and J 2 bases, with 9 bases left between them. The CDR3 DNA is TGTGCCAGCAGTGAGCGGTCCAACTATGGCTACACCTTC. Protein product: CASSERSNYGYTF.

This chain uses TRBV29-1 with TRBJ2-7; 7 bases agree with TRBD1. The length of the CDR3 is 13 residues. Germline CDR1 and CDR2: SQVTM and ANQGSEA. J lost 3 bases, V lost 1 base, and 3 bases had no gene match. The CDR3 region has the DNA TGCAGCGTTGAAGTCGACAGGGACTACGAGCAGTACTTC. Translated, it gives CSVEVDRDYEQYF.